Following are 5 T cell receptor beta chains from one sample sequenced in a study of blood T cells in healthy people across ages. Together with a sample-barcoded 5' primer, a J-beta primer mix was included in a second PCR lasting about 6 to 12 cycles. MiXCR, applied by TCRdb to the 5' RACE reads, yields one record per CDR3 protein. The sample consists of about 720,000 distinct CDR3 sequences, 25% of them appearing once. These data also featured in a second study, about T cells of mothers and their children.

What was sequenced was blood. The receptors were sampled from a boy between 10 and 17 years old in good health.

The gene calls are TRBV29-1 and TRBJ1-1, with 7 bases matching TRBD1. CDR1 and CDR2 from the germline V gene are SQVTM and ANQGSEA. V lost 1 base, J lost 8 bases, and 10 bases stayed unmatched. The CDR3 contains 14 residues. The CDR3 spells CSVEGLGTVNEAFF. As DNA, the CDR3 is TGCAGCGTTGAAGGGCTTGGGACAGTCAACGAAGCTTTCTTT.

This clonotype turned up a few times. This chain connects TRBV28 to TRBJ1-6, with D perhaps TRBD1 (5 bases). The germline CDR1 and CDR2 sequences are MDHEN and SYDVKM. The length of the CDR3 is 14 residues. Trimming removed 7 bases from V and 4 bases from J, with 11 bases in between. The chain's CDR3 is CASIQQDYNSPLHF. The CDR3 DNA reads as TGTGCCAGCATCCAACAGGATTATAATTCACCCCTCCACTTT.

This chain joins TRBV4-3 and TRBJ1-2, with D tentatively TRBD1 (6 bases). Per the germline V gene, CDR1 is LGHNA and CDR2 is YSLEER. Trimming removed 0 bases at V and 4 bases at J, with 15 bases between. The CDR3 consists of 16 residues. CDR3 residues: CASSQDMTGDFYGYTF. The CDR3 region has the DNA TGCGCCAGCAGCCAAGATATGACAGGAGACTTCTATGGCTACACCTTC.

CDR3 coding DNA: TGCAGTGCTAGAGTAATAACAGGGACTTCCTACAATGAGCAGTTCTTC. It codes for CSARVITGTSYNEQFF. The rearrangement links TRBV20-1 to TRBJ2-1; D is tentatively TRBD1 or TRBD2 (6 bases each). Trimming removed 1 base from V and 1 base from J, with 14 bases in between. In germline, CDR1 is DFQATT, CDR2 SNEGSKA (reference sequence). The CDR3 has 16 residues.

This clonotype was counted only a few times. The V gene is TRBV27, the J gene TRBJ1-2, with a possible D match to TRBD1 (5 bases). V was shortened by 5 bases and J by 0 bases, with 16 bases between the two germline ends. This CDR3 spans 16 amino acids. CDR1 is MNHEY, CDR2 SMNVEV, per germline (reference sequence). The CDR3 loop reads CASSPRGDGSNYGYTF. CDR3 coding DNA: TGTGCCAGCAGTCCGCGGGGGGACGGCTCTAACTATGGCTACACCTTC.